This TCR beta chain was retrieved from a study of cytomegalovirus exposure and HLA in healthy donors. Study in general: Researchers found that roughly 81% of under 450 genotyped donors fell within the Caucasian-associated ancestry cluster. Study-wide points: Later analysis identified over 15,000 TCR beta sequences associated with HLA alleles, using a false discovery rate threshold of 0.05. Some V segments, including TRBV6-2 and TRBV6-3, were excluded as indistinguishable.

It was with 60 Vbeta and 13 Jbeta primers that the PCR ran. The data were produced by immunoSEQ multiplex PCR, yet TCRdb's version contains in-frame clones alone and is incomplete. The sample yields 130,000 to 150,000 clones, roughly a tenth seen once. The germline gives CDR1 GTSNPN, CDR2 SVGIG (reference sequence). CDR3 length equals 14 residues. Trimming removed 1 base at V and 5 bases at J, with 14 bases between. In this sample, this clone turned up a few times. Its cognate antigen is unknown. The V gene is TRBV30, the J gene TRBJ1-1; TRBD1 might be the D (6 bases). The clonotype was recovered from a male donor in good health and CMV-seronegative. The material sequenced was PBMCs. For the CDR3, the DNA is TGTGCCTGGAGTGAGGCGGGGGCGCGAACTGAAGCTTTCTTT. The encoded protein is CAWSEAGARTEAFF.